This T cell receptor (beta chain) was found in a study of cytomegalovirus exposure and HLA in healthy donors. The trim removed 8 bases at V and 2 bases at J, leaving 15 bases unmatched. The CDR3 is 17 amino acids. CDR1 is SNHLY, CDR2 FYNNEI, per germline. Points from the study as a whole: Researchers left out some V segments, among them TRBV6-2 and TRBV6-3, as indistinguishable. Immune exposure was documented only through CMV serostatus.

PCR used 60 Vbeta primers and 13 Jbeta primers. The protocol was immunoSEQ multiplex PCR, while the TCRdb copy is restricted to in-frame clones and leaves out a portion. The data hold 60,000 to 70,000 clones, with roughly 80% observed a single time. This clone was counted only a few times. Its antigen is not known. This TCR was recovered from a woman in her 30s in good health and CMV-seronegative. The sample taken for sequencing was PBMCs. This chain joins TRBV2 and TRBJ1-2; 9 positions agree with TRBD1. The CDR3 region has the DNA TGTGCCAGCCCAAGGGGAAATACCGGGACAGGGAACTATGGCTACACCTTC. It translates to CASPRGNTGTGNYGYTF.